What follows are 14 T cell receptor beta chains derived from one specimen sequenced in a study of patients and donors after allogeneic stem cell transplantation. TCRdb re-called the RT-PCR reads through MiXCR, storing one row per CDR3 protein. The profile shows approximately 200,000 distinct CDR3 sequences, roughly 14% of them singletons. Input material: blood, either unsorted or a sorted T cell fraction (not recorded which). The source of these receptors is a human donor who was either an allogeneic HSCT recipient or a stem cell or donor lymphocyte infusion donor (not recorded which). It is not recorded whose cells these are; they may come from a transplant donor.

V usage is TRBV18 and J usage is TRBJ1-1; 8 bases align to TRBD1. Germline V gene data show CDR1 as KGHSH and CDR2 as LQKENI. The junction had 1 base not matched to a gene; V was cut back by 6 bases and J by 1 base. CDR3 length: 13 amino acids. The CDR3 DNA follows: TGTGCCAGCTCCGGACAGGGGAACACTGAAGCTTTCTTT. Its protein product is CASSGQGNTEAFF.

In its sample, this clonotype was seen a few times. V and J are TRBV5-1 and TRBJ2-1, with D tentatively TRBD2 (5 bases). Germline-derived CDR1 and CDR2 are SGHRS and YFSETQ. The CDR3 covers 15 residues. V was cut by 3 bases and J by 4 bases, with 14 bases left in between. The CDR3 DNA reads as TGCGCCAGCAGCTCTGAGGGTCCTGGATACAATGAGCAGTTCTTC. This encodes CASSSEGPGYNEQFF.

Of note for this clonotype: This clone may be a read error of a much larger clone one base away. The chain is built from TRBV24-1 and TRBJ2-7; 12 nucleotides align to TRBD2. Germline V gives CDR1 KGHDR, CDR2 SFDVKD. This CDR3 spans 16 amino acids. With V trimmed by 5 bases and J by 3 bases, 7 bases remained unmatched. The CDR3 protein is CATSVQTSGSVYEQYF. The CDR3 DNA follows: TGTGCCACCAGTGTCCAGACTAGCGGGAGCGTCTACGAGCAGTACTTC.

This clonotype was counted only a few times. The chain joins TRBV6-5 to TRBJ1-5, with TRBD1 identical over 7 bases. The germline V gene encodes CDR1 MNHEY and CDR2 SVGAGI. The CDR3 consists of 16 residues. J was trimmed by 2 bases and V by 0 bases; bases with no gene match: 4. The CDR3, as DNA: TGTGCCAGCAGTTACTCTACCGGGACAGGCAATCAGCCCCAGCATTTT. As protein: CASSYSTGTGNQPQHF.

The table lists this clonotype with a few counts. The rearrangement uses TRBV5-4 and TRBJ2-2, with D unresolved. CDR3 length equals 13 residues. Deletions cut 3 bases from V and 4 bases from J, with 7 bases between. Germline V gives CDR1 SGHNT, CDR2 YYREEE (reference sequence). The CDR3 here is CASSSMGTGELFF. The CDR3 DNA reads TGTGCCAGCAGCTCGATGGGCACCGGGGAGCTGTTTTTT.

This chain uses TRBV5-6 with TRBJ1-1; TRBD1 might be the D (6 bases). Trimming took 4 bases from V and 0 from J, leaving 16 bases between them. The CDR3 is 16 residues long. CDR1 is SGHDT, CDR2 YYEEEE, per germline. In DNA, the CDR3 is TGTGCCAGCAGCATAGGGACATTCTTTTTGAACACTGAAGCTTTCTTT. Encoded protein: CASSIGTFFLNTEAFF.

This clonotype was recorded at least ten times. The chain recombines TRBV29-1 with TRBJ2-3; 7 bases are shared with TRBD2. The CDR3 is 13 amino acids. Trimming removed 6 bases from V and 0 bases from J; junction bases left unmatched: 3. The germline gives CDR1 SQVTM, CDR2 ANQGSEA. The DNA for the CDR3 is TGCAGCGTCCCCGGGAGGAGCACAGATACGCAGTATTTT. It is translated as CSVPGRSTDTQYF.

The chain joins TRBV6-5 to TRBJ2-6; D not certain. Germline V gene data show CDR1 as MNHEY and CDR2 as SVGAGI. The ends were cut back, 4 bases at V and 2 bases at J, with 6 bases in the middle. CDR3 size: 14 residues. CDR3 in DNA: TGTGCCAGCAGTTCGAATACTGGGGCCAACGTCCTGACTTTC. It codes for CASSSNTGANVLTF.

The CDR3 coding sequence is TGCAGTGCTCCTCTAGCGGGAGGGCACAACGAGCAGTACTTC. Encoded protein: CSAPLAGGHNEQYF. The chain uses TRBV20-1 and TRBJ2-7; 12 bases map to TRBD2. V gave up 5 bases and J gave up 5 bases; unmatched junction bases: 7. CDR1 and CDR2 (germline): DFQATT, SNEGSKA (reference sequence). The CDR3 runs 14 residues.

V and J are TRBV2 and TRBJ1-2, with 9 positions matching TRBD1. Unmatched junction bases numbered 7, after V lost 6 bases and J lost 8 bases. CDR1 is SNHLY, CDR2 FYNNEI, per germline. CDR3 size: 13 residues. The CDR3 DNA sequence: TGTGCCAGCAGGAGGGACAGGGAGGAAGGCTACACCTTC. Translated: CASRRDREEGYTF.

Details on this clonotype: One end of the junction varies from germline; a read error may be responsible. CDR3 DNA sequence: TGTGCCAACTCACCACGGCTAGCAATTGGAGAGACCCAGTACTTC. Its protein is CANSPRLAIGETQYF. This chain connects TRBV18 to TRBJ2-5; D may be TRBD2 (5 bases). The CDR3 is 15 residues long. Germline loops: CDR1 KGHSH, CDR2 LQKENI.

This chain links TRBV4-3 with TRBJ1-1; weak D call: TRBD1 (6 bases). CDR3 size: 15 residues. The germline V gene encodes CDR1 LGHNA and CDR2 YSLEER. V was pared by 2 bases and J by 4 bases, with 14 bases between. The DNA for the CDR3 is TGCGCCAGCAGCCAAAGACAGGCCATGGGCACTGAAGCTTTCTTT. Amino acid sequence: CASSQRQAMGTEAFF.

This clonotype was observed at least ten times. This rearrangement joins TRBV30 to TRBJ1-2; no reliable D call. V lost 1 base to trimming and J lost 2 bases, with 2 bases between them. CDR3 size: 11 residues. Per germline, CDR1 GTSNPN and CDR2 SVGIG (reference sequence). The CDR3 loop reads CAWSANYGYTF. As DNA, the CDR3 is TGTGCCTGGAGTGCGAACTATGGCTACACCTTC.

The chain joins TRBV5-1 to TRBJ2-5; 8 positions agree with TRBD2. V shed 4 bases, J shed 4 bases, and the junction held 9 bases outside the gene matches. This CDR3 has 15 amino acids. In germline, CDR1 is SGHRS, CDR2 YFSETQ. The CDR3 is CASSPQAGEGETQYF. The CDR3 DNA sequence: TGCGCCAGCAGCCCCCAAGCGGGAGAGGGAGAGACCCAGTACTTC.